The sequence of this TCR beta chain was determined in a study of cytomegalovirus exposure and HLA in healthy donors. V lost 3 bases and J lost 3; bases outside the gene matches: 3. This CDR3 is 16 amino acids long. The V gene's germline CDR1 is SGHNT and CDR2 YYREEE (reference sequence). The primer mix had 60 Vbeta and 13 Jbeta primers. Sequenced by immunoSEQ multiplex PCR; TCRdb stores in-frame clones only, minus some. The sample gives 180,000 or so clones, around 82% of which show up once; about 2.5% is in the top ten. The receptor was isolated from a woman aged 25 to 45 in good health and CMV-seropositive. The chain has TRBV5-4 and TRBJ2-1; 13 nucleotides agree with TRBD2. The source material was PBMCs. The DNA of the CDR3 is TGTGCCAGCAGCTCCGGACTAGCGGGGGTCTACAATGAGCAGTTCTTC. Encoded protein: CASSSGLAGVYNEQFF.